Following are 10 T cell receptor beta chains from one sample sequenced in a study of a mutant IDH1 vaccine in newly diagnosed glioma. These TCRs' antigens remain unknown. Stated time point: week 11, during vaccination. Alongside topical imiquimod, each dose of vaccine comprised 300 ug of mutant IDH1 20-mer peptide. Data came from immunoSEQ multiplex PCR; TCRdb stores just in-frame clones and leaves some out. The sample has 110,000 or so clones; roughly 88% are singletons. Here the sequenced sample was PBMCs, taken from a glioma patient whose treatment included an IDH1 peptide vaccine. The receptors shown here come from a woman between 50 and 59 years old with glioma.

J is TRBJ1-2 and V is TRBV4-1; 8 bases map to TRBD1. There are 14 residues in the CDR3. Losses at the gene ends were 1 base for V and 9 bases for J; bases not matched to a gene: 7. CDR1 is MGHRA, CDR2 YSYEKL, per germline. The CDR3 spells CASSQGGQERSYTF. In DNA form, the CDR3 reads TGCGCCAGCAGCCAAGGGGGACAGGAAAGGAGCTACACCTTC.

V and J are TRBV6-5 and TRBJ1-1; D may be TRBD1 (6 bases). Per the germline V gene, CDR1 is MNHEY and CDR2 is SVGAGI. CDR3 size: 12 residues. Between the trimmed V and J ends, which lost 6 bases and 5 bases, there was a span of 10 bases. In DNA, the CDR3 is TGTGCCAGCAGGAGGGGGAATACTGAAGCTTTCTTT. This gives the protein CASRRGNTEAFF.

The chain recombines TRBV6-6 with TRBJ1-2; D call uncertain. Germline-derived CDR1 and CDR2 are MNHNY and SVGAGI (reference sequence). V dropped 0 bases and J dropped 4 bases, with 6 bases sitting between them. The CDR3 has 13 amino acids. CDR3 bases: TGTGCCAGCAGTTACTCTTCCAGCTATGGCTACACCTTC. Its protein product is CASSYSSSYGYTF.

The rearrangement joins TRBV13 to TRBJ1-1; D may be TRBD1 (6 bases). Germline CDR1 and CDR2: PRHDT and FYEKMQ (reference sequence). V lost 5 bases, J lost 3 bases, and 25 bases lay in between. This CDR3 is 18 amino acids long. This CDR3 is CASSPSGVWLGADTEAFF. CDR3 nucleotide sequence: TGTGCCAGCAGCCCGTCTGGGGTTTGGCTGGGGGCGGACACTGAAGCTTTCTTT. Full variable domain (missing parts from reference TRBV13 and TRBJ1-1): AAGVIQSPRHLIKEKRETATLKCYPIPRHDTVYWYQQGPGQDPQFLISFYEKMQSDKGSIPDRFSAQQFSDYHSELNMSSLELGDSALYFCASSPSGVWLGADTEAFFGQGTRLTVV.

This sequence joins TRBV28 and TRBJ1-3, with 7 bases identical to TRBD1. The CDR3 is made up of 19 amino acids. The J segment lost 1 base and the V segment lost 2 bases, leaving 14 bases of the junction unmatched. Germline loops: CDR1 MDHEN, CDR2 SYDVKM. In nucleotides, the CDR3 is TGTGCCAGCAGTTTACCTTTCTCCAGGGGACAGAAATCTGGAAACACCATATATTTT. This gives the protein CASSLPFSRGQKSGNTIYF.

This sequence joins TRBV6-1 and TRBJ2-2, with D hard to call. The CDR3 has 13 residues. V was shortened by 6 bases and J by 4 bases, with 9 bases between the two germline ends. The germline V gene encodes CDR1 MNHNS and CDR2 SASEGT. CDR3 residues: CASSSARTGELFF. Written as DNA, the CDR3 is TGTGCCAGCAGCTCTGCGCGCACCGGGGAGCTGTTTTTT.

This clone was detected only once. The genes are TRBV7-9 and TRBJ2-1; 7 bases align to TRBD2. The CDR3 runs 13 residues. With 5 bases clipped from V and 4 bases from J, the junction kept 2 bases outside the gene matches. Germline V lookup: CDR1 SEHNR, CDR2 FQNEAQ (reference sequence). The CDR3 protein is CASSAGGYNEQFF. The CDR3 coding sequence is TGTGCCAGCAGCGCCGGGGGGTACAATGAGCAGTTCTTC.

CDR3 residues: CASSPRLAGAITDTQYF. The CDR3 bases are TGTGCCAGCAGCCCCCGACTAGCGGGAGCCATCACAGATACGCAGTATTTT. This chain connects TRBV7-8 to TRBJ2-3; 12 positions agree with TRBD2. J was trimmed by 2 bases and V by 5 bases; bases with no gene match: 8. CDR3 length equals 17 residues. Germline V lookup: CDR1 SGHVS, CDR2 FQNEAQ.

The chain links TRBV5-5 to TRBJ1-6; D uncertain. V was clipped by 0 bases and J by 5 bases, with 9 bases between them. The CDR3 loop spans 15 amino acids. Germline V lookup: CDR1 SGHKS, CDR2 YYEKEE (reference sequence). The DNA of the CDR3 is TGTGCCAGCAGCTTGGAACGGATTGATAATTCACCCCTCCACTTT. The encoded protein is CASSLERIDNSPLHF.

In this sample, this clone turned up a few times. The CDR3 DNA reads TGTGCCAGCTCACCAAACATTTTCTCCTACAATGAGCAGTTCTTC. Its protein is CASSPNIFSYNEQFF. The V gene is TRBV18, the J gene TRBJ2-1, with no clear D. Germline V CDR1 and CDR2: KGHSH, LQKENI. V dropped 2 bases and J dropped 0 bases, with 8 bases sitting between them. There are 15 residues in the CDR3. Full variable domain (remainder filled in from reference TRBV18 and TRBJ2-1): NAGVMQNPRHLVRRRGQEARLRCSPMKGHSHVYWYRQLPEEGLKFMVYLQKENIIDESGMPKERFSAEFPKEGPSILRIQQVVRGDSAAYFCASSPNIFSYNEQFFGPGTRLTVL.